This TCR beta chain was observed in a study of T cell responses to AZD1222 COVID-19 vaccine. The repertoire was sequenced with immunoSEQ multiplex PCR; TCRdb's copy has only in-frame clones and lacks some. Found here are approximately 180,000 clones, 85% to 90% of them singletons; the top ten hold approximately 1.6%. Concerning this clone itself: Antigen: not known.

The CDR3 runs 16 residues. The germline V gene has CDR1 GTSNPN and CDR2 SVGIG (reference sequence). V was trimmed by 3 bases and J by 6 bases, leaving 22 bases between them. Points from the study as a whole: Within unmutated variant regions lay the reported targets of nearly half of spike-specific TCRs.

Sequenced here: peripheral blood, sampled on day 0 of AZD1222 vaccination. The receptor's source is an adult in good health. The chain employs TRBV30 and TRBJ2-3; tentative D call: TRBD2 (6 bases). The CDR3 spells CAWRHRGGVPRDTQYF. In DNA, the CDR3 is TGTGCCTGGAGGCACCGAGGCGGGGTCCCTCGGGATACGCAGTATTTT.